What follows describes a single TCR beta chain. At sampling all donors were nominally healthy, likely with unrecorded immune exposures. This record comes from a study of cytomegalovirus exposure and HLA in healthy donors. Both 60 Vbeta primers and 13 Jbeta primers went into the PCR. TCRdb keeps only in-frame clones here, not all; method: immunoSEQ multiplex PCR. The profile shows over 200,000 clones, 70% to 85% of them singletons. V was cut by 4 bases and J by 5 bases, with 9 bases left in between. The CDR3 covers 13 residues. Germline CDR1 reads SGHRS; CDR2 reads YFSETQ. V usage is TRBV5-1 and J usage is TRBJ2-2; no definite D call. The sequenced material came from PBMCs. This TCR was sampled from a middle-aged woman in good health and CMV-seronegative. This chain's CDR3 is CASSLSRTGELFF. Here the CDR3 DNA reads TGCGCCAGCAGCCTTTCACGGACCGGGGAGCTGTTTTTT.